This TCR beta chain derives from a study of blood T cell repertoires in COVID-19. Study-level information: Sites in the United States, Italy and Spain provided acute and convalescent COVID-19 samples. Sample material is recorded as cDNA or gDNA derived from T cells, B-cell-depleted T cells, or PBMCs.

Original processing notes: Amplification of reference gene primers provided the estimated nucleated cell counts. Only in-frame clones appear in the TCRdb table, and some are missing; sequencing was by immunoSEQ multiplex PCR. V, J and clone size are taken as reported in that table, and D and trimming were inferred from the DNA itself. The table shows about 120,000 clones, with around three quarters occurring only once. The sequence was obtained from a woman at least 80 years old with acute or convalescent COVID-19. Sequencing input: peripheral blood.

The CDR3 loop is CASSYRTGRNTEAFF. As DNA, the CDR3 is TGTGCCAGCAGTTATCGGACAGGGCGGAACACTGAAGCTTTCTTT. V and J are TRBV6-5 and TRBJ1-1, with 8 bases aligning to TRBD1. Per germline, CDR1 MNHEY and CDR2 SVGAGI. Trimming at V came to 3 bases and at J to 1 base, leaving 4 bases not matched to a gene. This CDR3 has 15 residues.